These 27 T cell receptor beta chains share one sample of origin, sequenced in a study of early stage breast cancer tumors. Profiling relied on immunoSEQ multiplex PCR, and the TCRdb table lists in-frame clones only, not all of them. Among around 28,000 clones listed, around three fifths were seen once. The sequencing input was breast tumor tissue. The receptors were sampled from a person aged 50 to 59 with breast cancer.

The V call is TRBV29-1, the J call TRBJ2-5; D is undetermined. Per the germline V gene, CDR1 is SQVTM and CDR2 is ANQGSEA. With 7 bases removed from V and 6 bases from J, the gap between germline ends came to 9 bases. There are 10 residues in the CDR3. In nucleotides, the CDR3 is TGCAGCGCCCGTAATCAGACCCAGTACTTC. This sequence encodes CSARNQTQYF.

J is TRBJ2-1 and V is TRBV5-4; D remains ambiguous. Trimming pared 2 bases from V and 7 bases from J, leaving 10 bases between. The CDR3 is 13 amino acids. Germline V gene data show CDR1 as SGHNT and CDR2 as YYREEE (reference sequence). The CDR3, as DNA: TGTGCCAGCAGCTTTTTGGCCGTAAATGAGCAGTTCTTC. Translated, it gives CASSFLAVNEQFF.

The chain recombines TRBV5-8 with TRBJ2-2; the D is unclear. CDR3 length: 13 amino acids. Trimming cost V 3 bases and J 6 bases, with 9 bases left between them. CDR1 is SGHTS and CDR2 is YDEGEE in the germline V gene. In nucleotides, the CDR3 is TGTGCCAGCAGCTATGGCCCGGCCGGGGAGCTGTTTTTT. Translation: CASSYGPAGELFF. Variable domain in full (rest from reference TRBV5-8 and TRBJ2-2): EAGVTQSPTHLIKTRGQQATLRCSPISGHTSVYWYQQALGLGLQFLLWYDEGEERNRGNFPPRFSGRQFPNYSSELNVNALELEDSALYLCASSYGPAGELFFGEGSRLTVL.

This clone was counted between two and nine times. The chain combines TRBV19 with TRBJ2-5; D ambiguous. Germline CDR1 reads LNHDA; CDR2 reads SQIVND (reference sequence). V gave up 6 bases and J gave up 0 bases, with 2 bases separating them. CDR3 length: 11 amino acids. The CDR3 DNA is TGTGCCAGTAGAGACCAAGAGACCCAGTACTTC. This encodes CASRDQETQYF. Supplemented by reference TRBV19 and TRBJ2-5, the full variable domain reads DGGITQSPKYLFRKEGQNVTLSCEQNLNHDAMYWYRQDPGQGLRLIYYSQIVNDFQKGDIAEGYSVSREKKESFPLTVTSAQKNPTAFYLCASRDQETQYFGPGTRLLVL.

The chain recombines TRBV28 with TRBJ2-5, with D perhaps given as TRBD1 or TRBD2 (5 bases each). In germline, CDR1 is MDHEN, CDR2 SYDVKM. Trimming took 5 bases from V and 4 from J, leaving 14 bases between them. This CDR3 is built from 14 residues. CDR3 in amino acids: CASSGTQDGETQYF. CDR3 sequence (DNA): TGTGCCAGCAGTGGGACCCAGGATGGAGAGACCCAGTACTTC.

There are many counts of this clone. V is TRBV2 and J is TRBJ2-2; tentatively, D is TRBD2 (6 bases). Between the trimmed V and J ends, which lost 6 bases and 10 bases, there was a span of 15 bases. The CDR3 is 13 residues long. Germline CDR1 is SNHLY and CDR2 is FYNNEI. The CDR3 DNA is TGTGCCAGCAGGGGACGGAGGGAGACGGAGCTGTTTTTT. Amino acids: CASRGRRETELFF.

This clone was counted a few times. V and J are TRBV5-1 and TRBJ2-7; 8 bases align to TRBD1. CDR1 and CDR2 from the germline V gene are SGHRS and YFSETQ. The V and J ends lost 4 bases and 3 bases, in that order; junction bases with no gene match: 6. The CDR3 is 14 residues long. The CDR3 region is CASSPGTGNYEQYF. The CDR3 bases are TGCGCCAGCAGCCCCGGGACAGGAAACTACGAGCAGTACTTC.

The rearrangement links TRBV11-2 to TRBJ1-1; 8 bases match TRBD1. Germline CDR1 and CDR2: SGHAT and FQNNGV. J gave up 4 bases and V 5 bases, and 6 bases lay outside the gene matches. The CDR3 spans 14 residues. This chain's CDR3 is CASSPGGAFTEAFF. The CDR3 nucleotides read TGTGCCAGCAGCCCAGGGGGCGCGTTCACTGAAGCTTTCTTT.

CDR3 DNA: TGTGCCACCAGCAGAGATGAGAGGGAAAAACTGTTTTTT. Protein product: CATSRDEREKLFF. V and J are TRBV15 and TRBJ1-4, with D hard to call. Trimming left V 0 bases short and J 8 bases short, with 7 bases between. The CDR3 has 13 amino acids. Germline V gene sequence: CDR1 LNHNV, CDR2 YYDKDF (reference sequence).

The V gene is TRBV9, the J gene TRBJ1-3; TRBD1 might be the D (6 bases). This CDR3 spans 15 amino acids. Germline V gene lookup returns CDR1 SGDLS and CDR2 YYNGEE. The V end was cut by 4 bases, the J end by 4 bases, with 15 bases between. This CDR3 reads CASSLIGDIGNTIYF. The CDR3 DNA follows: TGTGCCAGCAGCCTCATCGGGGACATCGGAAACACCATATATTTT.

In this sample, this clone is medium-sized (0.01 to 0.1%). The genes are TRBV10-3 and TRBJ2-3, with D perhaps matching TRBD2 (5 bases). This CDR3 is 13 amino acids long. Germline CDR1 is ENHRY and CDR2 is SYGVKD. V lost 6 bases to trimming and J lost 8 bases, with 15 bases between them. The chain's CDR3 is CAIRPGSEGTQYF. In nucleotides, the CDR3 is TGTGCCATCAGACCGGGGTCCGAGGGTACGCAGTATTTT.

The rearrangement uses TRBV5-5 and TRBJ2-3, with no clear D. V dropped 3 bases and J dropped 3 bases, with 14 bases sitting between them. Germline V CDR1 and CDR2: SGHKS, YYEKEE (reference sequence). The CDR3 is made up of 15 amino acids. CDR3 nucleotides: TGTGCCAGCAGCTACGGCGGAACCGGGACAGATACGCAGTATTTT. It translates to CASSYGGTGTDTQYF.

This chain links TRBV30 with TRBJ2-7; D remains ambiguous. V was cut by 7 bases and J by 3 bases, with 13 bases left in between. The germline V gene has CDR1 GTSNPN and CDR2 SVGIG (reference sequence). The CDR3 loop spans 12 amino acids. The CDR3 protein is CAFRTVHYEQYF. The CDR3 nucleotides are TGTGCCTTTCGGACGGTCCACTACGAGCAGTACTTC.

The V gene is TRBV14, the J gene TRBJ2-5; maybe TRBD2 (5 bases). V lost 2 bases, J lost 5 bases, and 12 bases lay in between. In germline, CDR1 is SGHDN, CDR2 FVKESK. The CDR3 has 14 residues. As DNA, the CDR3 is TGTGCCAGCAGCCAAATCCCTAGCTGGGAGACCCAGTACTTC. Residues: CASSQIPSWETQYF.

By share, this clone counts as medium-sized. The chain combines TRBV4-1 with TRBJ2-3, with TRBD2 matching 8 bases. Germline CDR1 MGHRA, CDR2 YSYEKL. This CDR3 contains 16 residues. After removal of 3 bases from V and 2 bases from J, the junction contained 7 bases not matched to a gene. In DNA, the CDR3 is TGCGCCAGCAGCCAGGGAGTAGCGGGAAACACAGATACGCAGTATTTT. Translated: CASSQGVAGNTDTQYF.

By sample fraction, this clone is medium-sized. The chain links TRBV4-2 to TRBJ2-5; D not certain. V shed 4 bases and J shed 7 bases, with 10 bases lying between them. Germline assignment: CDR1 LGHNA and CDR2 YNFKEQ. This CDR3 spans 12 amino acids. CDR3 DNA sequence: TGTGCCAGCAGCCCAGAGAGAGGGACCCAGTACTTC. This codes for CASSPERGTQYF.

This chain uses TRBV2 with TRBJ2-5, with a possible D match to TRBD2 (6 bases). CDR1 and CDR2 (germline): SNHLY, FYNNEI. The CDR3 is made up of 16 amino acids. Deletions cut 5 bases from V and 5 bases from J, with 21 bases between. The CDR3 reads CASSPPPSERRETQYF. The DNA for the CDR3 is TGTGCCAGCAGTCCTCCACCTAGCGAGAGGAGGGAGACCCAGTACTTC.

This clone is medium-sized (0.01 to 0.1%) in the sample. V usage is TRBV2 and J usage is TRBJ1-5; D ambiguous. Germline CDR1 is SNHLY and CDR2 is FYNNEI. Trimming took off 6 bases at V and 9 bases at J, with 12 bases between the two ends. The CDR3 contains 12 residues. The CDR3 DNA is TGTGCCAGCAGGGGGAGCGCGGGGCCCCAGCATTTT. Its translation: CASRGSAGPQHF.

V usage is TRBV7-8 and J usage is TRBJ2-1; no firm D call. The CDR3 sequence is 13 residues long. V dropped 6 bases and J dropped 10 bases, with 16 bases sitting between them. CDR1 and CDR2 from the germline V gene are SGHVS and FQNEAQ. The DNA of the CDR3 is TGTGCCAGCAGTTCCAAAAGCGATCGGGAGCAGTTCTTC. Encoded protein: CASSSKSDREQFF. Based on the CDR3 plus reference TRBV7-8 and TRBJ2-1, the full variable domain is GAGVSQSPRYKVAKRGQDVALRCDPISGHVSLFWYQQALGQGPEFLTYFQNEAQLDKSGLPSDRFFAERPEGSVSTLKIQRTQQEDSAVYLCASSSKSDREQFFGPGTRLTVL.

This clone was seen a few times. The rearrangement uses TRBV28 and TRBJ2-1; 9 bases line up with TRBD2. This CDR3 region has 18 residues. CDR1 and CDR2 from the germline V gene are MDHEN and SYDVKM. Trimming cost V 5 bases and J 4 bases; bases outside gene matches: 15. The CDR3 DNA is TGTGCCAGCAGTCCACCCAAGGGTAGCGGGAGTAGGTACAATGAGCAGTTCTTC. This gives the protein CASSPPKGSGSRYNEQFF.

The genes are TRBV18 and TRBJ1-4, with D perhaps matching TRBD1 (5 bases). Germline-derived CDR1 and CDR2 are KGHSH and LQKENI. Trimming cost V 0 bases and J 10 bases, with 12 bases left between them. CDR3 length: 14 amino acids. CDR3 region: CASSPPEQDGKLFF. The CDR3 DNA is TGTGCCAGCTCACCACCCGAACAGGATGGAAAACTGTTTTTT.

V and J are TRBV11-2 and TRBJ2-3, with TRBD1 matching over 10 bases. The CDR3 spans 15 residues. Germline V lookup: CDR1 SGHAT, CDR2 FQNNGV. The V segment lost 5 bases and the J segment 2 bases; nucleotides outside the gene matches: 4. CDR3 in amino acids: CASSQTGGLTDTQYF. CDR3 coding DNA: TGTGCCAGCAGCCAGACAGGGGGCCTCACAGATACGCAGTATTTT. Variable domain in full (rest from reference TRBV11-2 and TRBJ2-3): EAGVAQSPRYKIIEKRQSVAFWCNPISGHATLYWYQQILGQGPKLLIQFQNNGVVDDSQLPKDRFSAERLKGVDSTLKIQPAKLEDSAVYLCASSQTGGLTDTQYFGPGTRLTVL.

The chain combines TRBV7-2 with TRBJ2-5; 8 bases agree with TRBD2. Losses at the gene ends were 4 bases for V and 2 bases for J; bases not matched to a gene: 6. Germline V lookup: CDR1 SGHTA, CDR2 FQGNSA. The CDR3 has 15 amino acids. The CDR3 reads CASSWGSGKQETQYF. CDR3 DNA sequence: TGTGCCAGCAGCTGGGGTAGCGGGAAGCAAGAGACCCAGTACTTC. Looking up the rest from reference TRBV7-2 and TRBJ2-5 gives the full variable domain: GAGVSQSPSNKVTEKGKDVELRCDPISGHTALYWYRQSLGQGLEFLIYFQGNSAPDKSGLPSDRFSAERTGGSVSTLTIQRTQQEDSAVYLCASSWGSGKQETQYFGPGTRLLVL.

The V call is TRBV5-6, the J call TRBJ2-3; no firm D call. The V gene's germline CDR1 is SGHDT and CDR2 YYEEEE. V was pared by 4 bases and J by 2 bases, with 11 bases between. This CDR3 comprises 14 residues. The CDR3 DNA is TGTGCCAGCAGCCTCGGGCGGTTCACAGATACGCAGTATTTT. Encoded protein: CASSLGRFTDTQYF.

The J gene is TRBJ1-2, the V gene TRBV4-2; D ambiguous. Trimming removed 0 bases from V and 6 bases from J, with 14 bases in between. The germline V gene encodes CDR1 LGHNA and CDR2 YNFKEQ. This CDR3 contains 15 residues. Here the CDR3 reads CASSQERGLGDGYTF. The CDR3 coding sequence is TGTGCCAGCAGCCAAGAGAGAGGTCTTGGGGATGGCTACACCTTC.

This chain joins TRBV5-1 and TRBJ2-3; a possible D gene is TRBD1 (9 bases). The germline gives CDR1 SGHRS, CDR2 YFSETQ. V shed 4 bases and J shed 1 base, with 22 bases lying between them. This CDR3 contains 18 residues. CDR3 in DNA: TGCGCCAGCAGCCTAAGGGCGGGAGGACAGGGGCGCACAGATACGCAGTATTTT. Residues: CASSLRAGGQGRTDTQYF.

The V call is TRBV19, the J call TRBJ1-1, with D maybe TRBD1 (5 bases). Trimming took 9 bases from V and 1 from J, leaving 9 bases between them. Germline V gene lookup returns CDR1 LNHDA and CDR2 SQIVND (reference sequence). The CDR3 runs to 12 residues. DNA for the CDR3: TGTGCCAGCAGGGAAGCGAACACTGAAGCTTTCTTT. Its protein product is CASREANTEAFF.